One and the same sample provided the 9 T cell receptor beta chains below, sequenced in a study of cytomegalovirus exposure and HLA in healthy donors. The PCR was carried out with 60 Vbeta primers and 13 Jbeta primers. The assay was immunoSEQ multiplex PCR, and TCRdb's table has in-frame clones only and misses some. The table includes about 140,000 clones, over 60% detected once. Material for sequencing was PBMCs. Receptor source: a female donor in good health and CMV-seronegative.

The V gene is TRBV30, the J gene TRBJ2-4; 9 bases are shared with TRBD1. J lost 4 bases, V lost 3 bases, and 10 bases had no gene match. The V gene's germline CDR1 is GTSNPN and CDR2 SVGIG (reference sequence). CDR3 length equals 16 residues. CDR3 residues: CAWRGSLGQGKNIQYF. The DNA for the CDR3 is TGTGCCTGGAGGGGGTCGTTAGGACAGGGGAAAAACATTCAGTACTTC. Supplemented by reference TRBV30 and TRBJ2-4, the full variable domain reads SQTIHQWPATLVQPVGSPLSLECTVEGTSNPNLYWYRQAAGRGLQLLFYSVGIGQISSEVPQNLSASRPQDRQFILSSKKLLLSDSGFYLCAWRGSLGQGKNIQYFGAGTRLSVL.

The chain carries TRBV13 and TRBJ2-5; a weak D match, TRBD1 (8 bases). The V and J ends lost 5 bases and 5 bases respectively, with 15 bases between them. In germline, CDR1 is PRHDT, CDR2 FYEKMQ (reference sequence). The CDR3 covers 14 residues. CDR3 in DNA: TGTGCCAGCAGCCTTGGACAGGGAGGGGAGACCCAGTACTTC. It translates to CASSLGQGGETQYF.

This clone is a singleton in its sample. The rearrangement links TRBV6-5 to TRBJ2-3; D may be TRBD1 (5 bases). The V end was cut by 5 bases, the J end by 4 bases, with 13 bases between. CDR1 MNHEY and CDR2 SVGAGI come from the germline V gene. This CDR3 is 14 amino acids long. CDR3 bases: TGTGCCAGCAGTATAGACAGAGCCGCAGATACGCAGTATTTT. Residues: CASSIDRAADTQYF.

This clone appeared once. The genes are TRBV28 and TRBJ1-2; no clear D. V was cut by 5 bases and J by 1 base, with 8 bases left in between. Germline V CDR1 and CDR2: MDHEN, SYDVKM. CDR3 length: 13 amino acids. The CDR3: CASSRSYNYGYTF. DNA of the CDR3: TGTGCCAGCAGTAGAAGCTATAACTATGGCTACACCTTC.

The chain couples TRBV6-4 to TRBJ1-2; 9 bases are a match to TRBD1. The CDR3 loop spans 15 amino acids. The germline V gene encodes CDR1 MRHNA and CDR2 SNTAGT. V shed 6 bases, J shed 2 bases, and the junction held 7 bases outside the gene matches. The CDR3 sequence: CASRYAGTGNYGYTF. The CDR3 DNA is TGTGCCAGCAGATACGCCGGGACAGGGAACTATGGCTACACCTTC.

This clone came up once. The DNA of the CDR3 is TGTGCCAGCAGTTTTCGCCAGGGGATCCAAGAGACCCAGTACTTC. Translated, it gives CASSFRQGIQETQYF. The chain carries TRBV27 and TRBJ2-5, with a weak D call TRBD1 (6 bases). Germline V gene data show CDR1 as MNHEY and CDR2 as SMNVEV (reference sequence). V lost 3 bases and J 1 base, leaving 12 bases between the germline ends. The length of the CDR3 is 15 residues.

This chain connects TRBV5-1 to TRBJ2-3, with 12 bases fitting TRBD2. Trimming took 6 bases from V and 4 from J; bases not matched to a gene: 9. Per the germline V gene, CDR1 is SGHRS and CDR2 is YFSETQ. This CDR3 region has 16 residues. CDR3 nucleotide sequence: TGCGCCAGCACACGGTTGACTAGCGGGAGCTCAGATACGCAGTATTTT. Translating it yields CASTRLTSGSSDTQYF.

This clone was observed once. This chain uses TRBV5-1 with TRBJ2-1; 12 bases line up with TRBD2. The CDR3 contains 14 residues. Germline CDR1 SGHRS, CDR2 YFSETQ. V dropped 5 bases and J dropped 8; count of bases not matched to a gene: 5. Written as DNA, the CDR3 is TGCGCCAGCAGGACTAGCGGGGGAATCCATGAGCAGTTCTTC. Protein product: CASRTSGGIHEQFF.

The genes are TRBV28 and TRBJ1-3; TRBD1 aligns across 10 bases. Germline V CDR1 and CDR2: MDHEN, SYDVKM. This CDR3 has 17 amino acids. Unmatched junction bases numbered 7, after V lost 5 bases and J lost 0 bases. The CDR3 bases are TGTGCCAGCAGTCCTCGACAGGGGGCATACTCTGGAAACACCATATATTTT. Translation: CASSPRQGAYSGNTIYF.